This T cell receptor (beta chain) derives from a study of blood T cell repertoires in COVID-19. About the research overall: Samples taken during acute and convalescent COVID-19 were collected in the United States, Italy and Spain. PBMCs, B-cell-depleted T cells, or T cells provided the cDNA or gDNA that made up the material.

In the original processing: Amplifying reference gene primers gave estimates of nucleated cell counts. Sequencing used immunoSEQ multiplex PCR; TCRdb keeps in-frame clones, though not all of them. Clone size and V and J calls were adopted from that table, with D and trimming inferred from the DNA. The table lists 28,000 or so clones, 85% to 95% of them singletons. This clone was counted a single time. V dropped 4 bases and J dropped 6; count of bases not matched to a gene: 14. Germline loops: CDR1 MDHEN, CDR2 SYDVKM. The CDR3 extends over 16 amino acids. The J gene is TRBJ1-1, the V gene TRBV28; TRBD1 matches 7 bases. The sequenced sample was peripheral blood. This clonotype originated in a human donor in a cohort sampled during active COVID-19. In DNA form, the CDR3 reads TGTGCCAGCAGTTCCCACCAGACAGGGAACCTCGCTGAAGCTTTCTTT. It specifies CASSSHQTGNLAEAFF.